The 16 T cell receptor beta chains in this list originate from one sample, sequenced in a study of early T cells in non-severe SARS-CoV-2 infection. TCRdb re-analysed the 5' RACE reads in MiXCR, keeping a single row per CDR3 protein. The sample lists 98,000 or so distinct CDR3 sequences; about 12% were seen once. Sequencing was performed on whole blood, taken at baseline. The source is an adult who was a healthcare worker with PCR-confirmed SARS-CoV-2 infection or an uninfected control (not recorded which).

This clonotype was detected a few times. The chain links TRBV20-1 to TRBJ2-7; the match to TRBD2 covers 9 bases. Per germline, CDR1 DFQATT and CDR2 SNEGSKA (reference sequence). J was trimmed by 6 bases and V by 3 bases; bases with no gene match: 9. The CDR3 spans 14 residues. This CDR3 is CSASFGRGGPEQYF. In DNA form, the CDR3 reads TGCAGTGCTAGTTTCGGGCGGGGGGGCCCCGAGCAGTACTTC.

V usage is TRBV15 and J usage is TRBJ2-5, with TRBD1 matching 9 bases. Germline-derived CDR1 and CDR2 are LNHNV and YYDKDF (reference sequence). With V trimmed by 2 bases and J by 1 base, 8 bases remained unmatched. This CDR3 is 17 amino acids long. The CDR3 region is CATSRFPTGGSQETQYF. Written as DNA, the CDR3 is TGTGCCACCAGCAGATTTCCGACAGGGGGTTCCCAAGAGACCCAGTACTTC. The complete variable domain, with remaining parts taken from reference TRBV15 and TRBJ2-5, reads DAMVIQNPRYQVTQFGKPVTLSCSQTLNHNVMYWYQQKSSQAPKLLFHYYDKDFNNEADTPDNFQSRRPNTSFCFLDIRSPGLGDTAMYLCATSRFPTGGSQETQYFGPGTRLLVL.

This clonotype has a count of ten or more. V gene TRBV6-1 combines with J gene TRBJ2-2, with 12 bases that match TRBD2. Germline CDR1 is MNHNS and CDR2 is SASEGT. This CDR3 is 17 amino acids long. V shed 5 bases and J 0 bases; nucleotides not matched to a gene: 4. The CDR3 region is CASSLGLAGANTGELFF. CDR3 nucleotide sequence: TGTGCCAGCAGTCTGGGACTAGCGGGTGCGAACACCGGGGAGCTGTTTTTT.

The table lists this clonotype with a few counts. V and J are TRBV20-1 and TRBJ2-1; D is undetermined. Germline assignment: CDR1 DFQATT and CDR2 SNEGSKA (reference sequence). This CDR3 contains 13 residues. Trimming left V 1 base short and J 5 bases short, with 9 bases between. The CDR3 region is CSARVWRHNEQFF. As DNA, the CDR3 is TGCAGTGCTAGAGTGTGGCGCCACAATGAGCAGTTCTTC.

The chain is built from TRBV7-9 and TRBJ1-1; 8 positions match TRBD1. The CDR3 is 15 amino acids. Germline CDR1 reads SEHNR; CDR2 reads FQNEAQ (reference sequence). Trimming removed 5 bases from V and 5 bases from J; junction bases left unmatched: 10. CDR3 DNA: TGTGCCAGCAGCCCGACGACAGGGGCAGAAACTGAAGCTTTCTTT. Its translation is CASSPTTGAETEAFF.

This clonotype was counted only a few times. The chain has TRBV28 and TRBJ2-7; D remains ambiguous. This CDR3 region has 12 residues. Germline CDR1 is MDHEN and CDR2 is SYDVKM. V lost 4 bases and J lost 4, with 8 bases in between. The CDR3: CASSSVGYEQYF. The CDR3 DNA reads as TGTGCCAGCAGTTCCGTGGGTTACGAGCAGTACTTC.

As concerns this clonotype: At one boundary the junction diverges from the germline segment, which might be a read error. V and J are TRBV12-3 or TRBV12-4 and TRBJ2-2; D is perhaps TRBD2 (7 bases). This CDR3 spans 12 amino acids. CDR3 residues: CASSSGGSPPLF. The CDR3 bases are TGTGCCAGCAGTTCGGGGGGCAGCCCCCCCCTTTTT.

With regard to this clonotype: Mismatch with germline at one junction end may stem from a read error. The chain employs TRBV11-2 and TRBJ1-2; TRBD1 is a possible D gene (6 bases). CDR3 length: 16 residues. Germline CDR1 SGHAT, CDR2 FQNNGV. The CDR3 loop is CANSLGSGAPGYGYTF. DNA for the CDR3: TGTGCCAACAGCTTAGGATCAGGGGCGCCTGGCTATGGCTACACCTTC.

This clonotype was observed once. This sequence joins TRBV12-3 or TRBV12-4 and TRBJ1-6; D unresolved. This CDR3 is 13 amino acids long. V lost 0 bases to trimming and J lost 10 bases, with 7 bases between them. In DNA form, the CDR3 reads TGTGCCAGCAGTTTAGCGGTGAGGTCACCCCTCCACTTT. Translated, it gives CASSLAVRSPLHF.

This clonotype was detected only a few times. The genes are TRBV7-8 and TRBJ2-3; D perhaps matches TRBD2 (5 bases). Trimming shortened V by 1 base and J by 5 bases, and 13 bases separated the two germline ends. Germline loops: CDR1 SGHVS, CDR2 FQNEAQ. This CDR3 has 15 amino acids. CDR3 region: CASSLVTAAEDTQYF. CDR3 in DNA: TGTGCCAGCAGCTTAGTAACAGCGGCGGAAGATACGCAGTATTTT.

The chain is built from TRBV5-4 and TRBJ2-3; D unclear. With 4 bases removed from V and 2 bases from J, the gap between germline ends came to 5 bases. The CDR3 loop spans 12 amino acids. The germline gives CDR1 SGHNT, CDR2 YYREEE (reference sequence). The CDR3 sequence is CASSRNTDTQYF. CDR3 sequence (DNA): TGTGCCAGCAGCCGCAACACAGATACGCAGTATTTT.

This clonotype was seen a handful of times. CDR3 sequence reads: CASVGWTGNQPQHF. CDR3 nucleotides: TGTGCCAGCGTAGGATGGACGGGTAATCAGCCCCAGCATTTT. The chain combines TRBV19 with TRBJ1-5; D not certain. The germline V gene has CDR1 LNHDA and CDR2 SQIVND (reference sequence). V lost 9 bases and J 4 bases, leaving 16 bases between the germline ends. This CDR3 is 14 amino acids long.

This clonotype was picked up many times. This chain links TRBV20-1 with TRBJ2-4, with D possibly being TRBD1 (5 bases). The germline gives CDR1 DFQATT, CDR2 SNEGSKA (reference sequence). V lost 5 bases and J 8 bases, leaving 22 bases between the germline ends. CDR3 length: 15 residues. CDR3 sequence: CSAPSTPGRLHIQYF. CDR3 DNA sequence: TGCAGTGCTCCGTCCACCCCAGGGCGTCTGCACATTCAGTACTTC.

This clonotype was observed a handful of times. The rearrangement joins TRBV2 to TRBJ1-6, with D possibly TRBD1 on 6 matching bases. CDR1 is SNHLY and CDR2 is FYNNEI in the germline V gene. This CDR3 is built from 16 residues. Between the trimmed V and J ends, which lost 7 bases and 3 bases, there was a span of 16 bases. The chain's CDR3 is CASTGWGQGYNSPLHF. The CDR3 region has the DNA TGTGCCAGCACCGGGTGGGGGCAGGGCTATAATTCACCCCTCCACTTT.

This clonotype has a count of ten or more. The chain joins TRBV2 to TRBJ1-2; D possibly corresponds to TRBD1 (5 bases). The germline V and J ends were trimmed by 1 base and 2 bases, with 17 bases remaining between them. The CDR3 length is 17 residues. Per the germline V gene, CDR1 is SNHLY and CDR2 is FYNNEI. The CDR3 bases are TGTGCCAGCAGTGAAGTATCACCCCGCGGGGGAAACTATGGCTACACCTTC. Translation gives CASSEVSPRGGNYGYTF.

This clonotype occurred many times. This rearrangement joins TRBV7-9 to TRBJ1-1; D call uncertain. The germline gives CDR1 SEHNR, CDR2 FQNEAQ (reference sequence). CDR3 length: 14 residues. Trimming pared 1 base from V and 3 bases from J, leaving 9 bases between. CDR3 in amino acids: CASSLGSDYTEAFF. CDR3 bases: TGTGCCAGCAGCTTAGGATCGGATTACACTGAAGCTTTCTTT.